The TCR beta chain described here comes from a study of blood T cell repertoires in COVID-19. Study in general: Both acute and convalescent COVID-19 samples were obtained from the United States, Italy and Spain.

The data were produced by immunoSEQ multiplex PCR, yet TCRdb's version contains in-frame clones alone and is incomplete. Of some 150,000 clones detected, about 91% appear once; the ten largest clones hold less than 5%. This CDR3 contains 16 residues. V was clipped by 6 bases and J by 3 bases; unmatched bases: 8. CDR1 and CDR2 from the germline V gene are MNHNY and SVGAGI (reference sequence). The receptor's source is an older woman who had recovered from COVID-19. Sequenced: peripheral blood. The V gene is TRBV6-6, the J gene TRBJ2-4, with TRBD1 matching over 10 bases. Here the CDR3 DNA reads TGTGCCAGCAGATCCGGGACAGGGGAGGGCAAAAACATTCAGTACTTC. Encoded protein: CASRSGTGEGKNIQYF.